This TCR beta chain was documented in a study of blood T cell repertoires in COVID-19. The wider study: The study drew acute and convalescent COVID-19 samples from the United States, Italy and Spain. Sources were T cells, B-cell-depleted T cells, or PBMCs; the material itself was cDNA or gDNA.

Measured with immunoSEQ multiplex PCR; TCRdb has only the in-frame clones, and not every one. The sample comprises about 170,000 clones, roughly 85% of which are singletons, and approximately 4.7% rests with the top ten. The CDR3 runs 15 residues. V lost 0 bases and J lost 1, with 9 bases in between. The germline V gene encodes CDR1 MGHRA and CDR2 YSYEKL. The TCR was taken from a woman aged 45-59 years who had recovered from COVID-19. The chain employs TRBV4-1 and TRBJ2-5; D is ambiguous. The sample was PBMCs or T cells enriched from blood (not recorded which). The CDR3, as DNA: TGCGCCAGCAGCCAAGATCAGGCCCTCCAAGAGACCCAGTACTTC. Its translation: CASSQDQALQETQYF.